The 32 T cell receptor beta chains below were found in one sample sequenced in a study of T-cell reconstitution after alpha-beta-depleted transplantation in children. The authors prepared the TCRbeta library with unique molecular identifiers. Each CDR3 protein gets one entry after TCRdb re-called the PCR reads with MiXCR. This sample has roughly 420,000 distinct CDR3 sequences, with around 15% found just once. The material sequenced was PBMCs, mostly from graft donor cells, taken 360 days after TCRalphabeta/CD19-depleted stem cell transplant. All receptors come from a boy less than two years old who had a stem cell transplant for Wiskott-Aldrich syndrome, so the T cells may come from the graft donor.

V and J are TRBV30 and TRBJ2-7; TRBD1 is a possible D gene (6 bases). The V gene lost 0 bases and the J gene lost 3 bases, with 9 bases spanning the gap. In germline, CDR1 is GTSNPN, CDR2 SVGIG (reference sequence). This CDR3 spans 13 amino acids. CDR3 in amino acids: CAWSVARGYEQYF. The CDR3 DNA reads TGTGCCTGGAGTGTGGCCAGGGGCTACGAGCAGTACTTC.

This chain uses TRBV12-3 or TRBV12-4 with TRBJ2-7; D is unresolved. CDR3 size: 14 residues. Trimming stripped 4 bases from V and 9 bases from J, with 19 bases between. CDR3 DNA sequence: TGTGCCAGCAGTTCCACCCCCCTCGCAGCGAGGCAGTACTTC. Translated: CASSSTPLAARQYF.

V usage is TRBV5-6 and J usage is TRBJ2-1, with 8 bases fitting TRBD2. The CDR3 has 16 residues. Germline loops: CDR1 SGHDT, CDR2 YYEEEE. J was trimmed by 7 bases and V by 7 bases; bases with no gene match: 16. DNA for the CDR3: TGTGCCAGCGAGAGACCCTTAGCGGGAAGGGGTAATGAGCAGTTCTTC. This codes for CASERPLAGRGNEQFF.

This clonotype has just a few counts. The rearrangement links TRBV24-1 to TRBJ2-7; no firm D call. The V and J ends lost 3 bases and 7 bases respectively, with 6 bases between them. Germline CDR1 is KGHDR and CDR2 is SFDVKD. The CDR3 contains 11 residues. CDR3 sequence reads: CATSDRDEQYF. The CDR3 DNA follows: TGTGCCACCAGTGATCGAGATGAGCAGTACTTC.

This clonotype showed up just a few times. This chain uses TRBV5-1 with TRBJ2-1; D ambiguous. Trimming pared 4 bases from V and 1 base from J, leaving 18 bases between. Germline loops: CDR1 SGHRS, CDR2 YFSETQ. The CDR3 contains 17 residues. CDR3 sequence: CASSHLYKLGSYNEQFF. The CDR3 coding sequence is TGCGCCAGCAGCCACCTGTATAAGCTAGGGTCCTACAATGAGCAGTTCTTC.

The rearrangement joins TRBV2 to TRBJ2-1, with 7 positions matching TRBD2. The ends lost 2 bases at V and 5 bases at J; junction bases unmatched: 6. Germline V CDR1 and CDR2: SNHLY, FYNNEI. This CDR3 is built from 15 residues. CDR3 DNA sequence: TGTGCCAGCAGTGAATGGTCTAGCGGAAACAATGAGCAGTTCTTC. Protein: CASSEWSSGNNEQFF.

This clonotype showed up just a few times. The chain links TRBV4-3 to TRBJ2-1; 10 bases map to TRBD2. Trimming took 3 bases from V and 4 from J; bases not matched to a gene: 12. The CDR3 loop spans 18 amino acids. The germline V gene encodes CDR1 LGHNA and CDR2 YSLEER. This CDR3 is CASSQASGSRRGYNEQFF. CDR3 DNA: TGCGCCAGCAGCCAGGCTAGCGGGAGCAGGAGGGGGTACAATGAGCAGTTCTTC.

CDR3: CSARLNNEQFF. The CDR3 DNA sequence: TGCAGTGCTCGCCTCAACAATGAGCAGTTCTTC. The rearrangement links TRBV20-1 to TRBJ2-1; D is ambiguous. Trimming cost V 5 bases and J 5 bases, with 7 bases left between them. The CDR3 has 11 residues. CDR1 is DFQATT and CDR2 is SNEGSKA in the germline V gene (reference sequence).

This clonotype was counted between two and nine times. The chain uses TRBV10-3 and TRBJ2-7; D tentatively fits TRBD1 or TRBD2 (5 bases each). CDR1 is ENHRY and CDR2 is SYGVKD in the germline V gene. V shed 3 bases and J shed 1 base, with 16 bases lying between them. There are 16 residues in the CDR3. CDR3 in amino acids: CAISETRQGASYEQYF. The CDR3 region has the DNA TGTGCCATCAGTGAAACTAGGCAGGGAGCTTCCTACGAGCAGTACTTC.

This chain joins TRBV7-9 and TRBJ1-4, with no clear D. The CDR3 loop spans 14 amino acids. Looked up from germline, CDR1 is SEHNR and CDR2 is FQNEAQ (reference sequence). Trimming shortened V by 5 bases and J by 10 bases, and 17 bases separated the two germline ends. The CDR3 sequence is CASSHAGADRKLFF. CDR3 DNA: TGTGCCAGCAGCCATGCGGGTGCTGATCGAAAACTGTTTTTT.

The rearrangement uses TRBV20-1 and TRBJ2-1; TRBD2 agrees at 11 bases. The length of the CDR3 is 17 residues. The germline gives CDR1 DFQATT, CDR2 SNEGSKA (reference sequence). Unmatched junction bases numbered 10, after V lost 0 bases and J lost 6 bases. The chain's CDR3 is CSARDLASGGTGNEQFF. In nucleotides, the CDR3 is TGCAGTGCTAGAGATTTGGCTAGCGGGGGGACGGGCAATGAGCAGTTCTTC.

The rearrangement uses TRBV18 and TRBJ2-1, with unresolved D. Trimming stripped 3 bases from V and 2 bases from J, with 8 bases between. The CDR3 loop spans 14 amino acids. Germline V gene sequence: CDR1 KGHSH, CDR2 LQKENI. In DNA form, the CDR3 reads TGTGCCAGCTCACCGGGTTTAACCTACAATGAGCAGTTCTTC. Translating it yields CASSPGLTYNEQFF.

This chain uses TRBV20-1 with TRBJ2-7, with TRBD2 as a possible D gene (6 bases). The CDR3 length is 13 residues. CDR1 and CDR2 (germline): DFQATT, SNEGSKA (reference sequence). The V end lost 6 bases, the J end lost 4 bases, and 16 bases lay between the germline ends. In nucleotides, the CDR3 is TGCAGTGCCCGGACTACGGGATCTTACGAGCAGTACTTC. It specifies CSARTTGSYEQYF.

This clonotype showed up just a few times. The rearrangement joins TRBV24-1 to TRBJ2-2, with 8 positions matching TRBD1. The CDR3 totals 18 residues. Germline V gene data show CDR1 as KGHDR and CDR2 as SFDVKD. The J segment lost 3 bases and the V segment lost 1 base, leaving 9 bases of the junction unmatched. In DNA form, the CDR3 reads TGTGCCACCAGTGATTTCGGGGGTAGCAGGGGGCACACCGGGGAGCTGTTTTTT. It is translated as CATSDFGGSRGHTGELFF.

This clonotype was detected a few times. The chain employs TRBV4-3 and TRBJ2-3; the match to TRBD2 covers 12 bases. The junction had 6 bases not matched to a gene; V was cut back by 1 base and J by 7 bases. Germline CDR1 reads LGHNA; CDR2 reads YSLEER. The CDR3 consists of 16 residues. CDR3 coding DNA: TGCGCCAGCAGCCAAGGGATAGGACTAGCGGGGAATACGCAGTATTTT. Translating it yields CASSQGIGLAGNTQYF.

V gene TRBV7-2 combines with J gene TRBJ2-5, with 9 bases fitting TRBD1. The CDR3 sequence is 15 residues long. V lost 0 bases to trimming and J lost 4 bases; unmatched junction nucleotides: 3. The germline V gene encodes CDR1 SGHTA and CDR2 FQGNSA. The CDR3 region is CASSLARQGVETQYF. CDR3 sequence (DNA): TGTGCCAGCAGCTTAGCAAGACAGGGGGTAGAGACCCAGTACTTC.

This clonotype has only a few counts. The J gene is TRBJ2-3, the V gene TRBV7-9; D is ambiguous. Trimming stripped 4 bases from V and 1 base from J, with 15 bases between. CDR1 is SEHNR, CDR2 FQNEAQ, per germline (reference sequence). The CDR3 totals 16 residues. The CDR3 spells CASSSPPFTGTDTQYF. CDR3 bases: TGTGCCAGCAGCTCTCCACCCTTCACTGGCACAGATACGCAGTATTTT.

This clonotype was seen a handful of times. CDR3 in amino acids: CASSFLSSRLPYGYTF. CDR3 coding DNA: TGTGCCAGCAGTTTTCTTTCCAGCCGTTTACCTTATGGCTACACCTTC. The chain links TRBV28 to TRBJ1-2; D not resolved. The germline V and J ends were trimmed by 3 bases and 5 bases, with 19 bases remaining between them. Germline V CDR1 and CDR2: MDHEN, SYDVKM. This CDR3 comprises 16 residues.

This clonotype showed up just a few times. The chain carries TRBV5-1 and TRBJ2-3; D is perhaps TRBD2 (5 bases). In germline, CDR1 is SGHRS, CDR2 YFSETQ. V dropped 0 bases and J dropped 6 bases, with 8 bases sitting between them. The CDR3 has 13 residues. CDR3 residues: CASSLELEDTQYF. The CDR3 bases are TGCGCCAGCAGCTTGGAACTAGAGGATACGCAGTATTTT.

This chain joins TRBV12-3 or TRBV12-4 and TRBJ2-5; D possibly uses TRBD1 or TRBD2 (5 bases each). The CDR3 covers 12 residues. Trimming pared 6 bases from V and 10 bases from J, leaving 15 bases between. CDR3 residues: CASSRGAGGQYF. DNA of the CDR3: TGTGCCAGCAGCCGAGGCGCTGGGGGCCAGTACTTC.

This clonotype was detected only a few times. The V and J genes are TRBV10-3 and TRBJ1-1, with 8 bases fitting TRBD1. Germline CDR1 ENHRY, CDR2 SYGVKD. With V trimmed by 4 bases and J by 8 bases, 3 bases remained unmatched. The CDR3 extends over 12 amino acids. CDR3: CAISGGQGEAFF. The CDR3 coding sequence is TGTGCCATCAGTGGAGGACAGGGCGAAGCTTTCTTT.

The chain recombines TRBV5-1 with TRBJ1-2; tentative D call: TRBD1 (6 bases). The CDR3 loop spans 13 amino acids. Trimming stripped 2 bases from V and 8 bases from J, with 13 bases between. The germline V gene encodes CDR1 SGHRS and CDR2 YFSETQ. The CDR3 protein is CASSFLDRSGYTF. The CDR3 nucleotides read TGCGCCAGCAGCTTCCTTGACAGGTCCGGCTACACCTTC.

About this clonotype itself: A junction end diverges from the germline sequence, so it may reflect a read error. The chain recombines TRBV29-1 with TRBJ2-3; TRBD1 matches 10 bases. CDR1 SQVTM and CDR2 ANQGSEA come from the germline V gene. The CDR3 has 19 residues. The DNA for the CDR3 is TGCAGCGTGGAAGACTGGGACAGGGGCCTTCTCCTAGGGACAGATACGCAGTATTTT. It encodes CSVEDWDRGLLLGTDTQYF.

The rearrangement links TRBV15 to TRBJ2-3, with no clear D. V was clipped by 0 bases and J by 5 bases, with 9 bases between them. Per germline, CDR1 LNHNV and CDR2 YYDKDF (reference sequence). This CDR3 has 14 amino acids. CDR3 loop: CATSRDHRGDTQYF. The CDR3 bases are TGTGCCACCAGCAGAGATCATCGTGGAGATACGCAGTATTTT.

This clonotype was picked up a small number of times. V and J are TRBV19 and TRBJ1-2, with a tentative D call TRBD1 (5 bases). CDR1 LNHDA and CDR2 SQIVND come from the germline V gene (reference sequence). This CDR3 has 13 amino acids. V was pared by 9 bases and J by 8 bases, with 19 bases between. The CDR3 loop is CASRDSPSRGYTF. As DNA, the CDR3 is TGTGCCAGCCGGGACTCCCCCTCTAGAGGCTACACCTTC.

This clonotype was seen more than once but under ten times. V usage is TRBV12-3 or TRBV12-4 and J usage is TRBJ2-4; D not resolved. The CDR3 contains 13 residues. V gave up 5 bases and J gave up 4 bases, with 9 bases separating them. CDR3: CASSAARKNIQYF. For the CDR3, the DNA is TGTGCCAGCAGTGCAGCAAGAAAAAACATTCAGTACTTC.

The chain combines TRBV14 with TRBJ2-2; no clear D. Germline CDR1 SGHDN, CDR2 FVKESK. CDR3 size: 13 residues. V was cut by 5 bases and J by 6 bases, with 10 bases left in between. CDR3 loop: CASSTYPPGELFF. The CDR3 nucleotides read TGTGCCAGCAGCACCTACCCGCCCGGGGAGCTGTTTTTT.

The genes are TRBV20-1 and TRBJ2-3; D may match TRBD1 or TRBD2 (6 bases each). This CDR3 spans 21 amino acids. Germline CDR1 reads DFQATT; CDR2 reads SNEGSKA (reference sequence). Deletions cut 5 bases from V and 0 bases from J, with 33 bases between. CDR3 region: CSASTERGEHIPKTSTDTQYF. The DNA of the CDR3 is TGCAGTGCTTCCACTGAGAGGGGGGAACATATACCGAAAACTAGCACAGATACGCAGTATTTT.

This clonotype was seen a handful of times. This chain links TRBV12-3 or TRBV12-4 with TRBJ2-1; a possible D gene is TRBD2 (5 bases). The CDR3 spans 14 residues. Trimming took off 7 bases at V and 3 bases at J, with 13 bases between the two ends. The CDR3 loop reads CASTEGKVYNEQFF. The CDR3 bases are TGTGCCAGCACCGAGGGTAAAGTCTACAATGAGCAGTTCTTC.

In its sample, this clonotype was seen a few times. This chain connects TRBV25-1 to TRBJ1-6; unclear D gene. Germline V CDR1 and CDR2: MGHDK, SYGVNS. The CDR3 length is 13 residues. Trimming took 5 bases from V and 7 from J, leaving 9 bases between them. The CDR3 loop reads CASSRHLNSPLHF. The CDR3 nucleotides read TGTGCCAGCAGTCGACACCTAAATTCACCCCTCCACTTT. The full variable domain, completed using reference TRBV25-1 and TRBJ1-6, is EADIYQTPRYLVIGTGKKITLECSQTMGHDKMYWYQQDPGMELHLIHYSYGVNSTEKGDLSSESTVSRIRTEHFPLTLESARPSHTSQYLCASSRHLNSPLHFGNGTRLTVT.

This clonotype was counted only a few times. The rearrangement links TRBV20-1 to TRBJ2-7; D is perhaps TRBD1 or TRBD2 (5 bases each). CDR1 is DFQATT and CDR2 is SNEGSKA in the germline V gene (reference sequence). Trimming shortened V by 4 bases and J by 2 bases, and 15 bases separated the two germline ends. The CDR3 length is 14 residues. CDR3 residues: CSAMGRVGTYEQYF. CDR3 sequence (DNA): TGCAGTGCTATGGGACGGGTAGGGACCTACGAGCAGTACTTC.

The chain uses TRBV7-9 and TRBJ2-7; 10 bases map to TRBD2. This CDR3 is built from 14 residues. Germline V gene lookup returns CDR1 SEHNR and CDR2 FQNEAQ (reference sequence). V trimming: 2 bases; J trimming: 4 bases; junction bases outside the gene matches: 2. The DNA for the CDR3 is TGTGCCAGCAGCTTAATTAGCGGGGGGTACGAGCAGTACTTC. Its protein product is CASSLISGGYEQYF.